This is a list of T cell receptor beta chains from one sample in a study of blood T cell repertoires in COVID-19. Generated by immunoSEQ multiplex PCR, the TCRdb table keeps only in-frame clones and is missing some. The sample has about 120,000 clones; around 89% are singletons. The sample comprised peripheral blood. The source of these receptors is a woman between 55 and 75 years old with COVID-19, enrolled during active disease. Both conserved end residues are part of each CDR3. D genes are given only for firm matches. Clone sizes are given selectively: once, few, many, or a class where the clone is expanded.

d_call j_call clone_size v_call cdr3_nt cdr3_aa
TRBD1 TRBJ1-4 NA TRBV3-1/TRBV3-2 TGTGCCAGCAGCTGGACAGGGGGGCTTTCAACTAATGAAAAACTGTTTTTT CASSWTGGLSTNEKLFF
NA TRBJ1-6 NA TRBV7-2 TGTGCCAGCAGCTTAGTACCCGCGGGGGAGAATTCACCCCTCCACTTT CASSLVPAGENSPLHF
NA TRBJ1-4 NA TRBV23-1 TGCGCCAGCAGTCCCGGGACACTTAATGAAAAACTGTTTTTT CASSPGTLNEKLFF
TRBD1 TRBJ1-6 NA TRBV7-2 TGTGCCAGCAGCTTAGACAAGGGGGCTGATTCACCCCTCCACTTT CASSLDKGADSPLHF
NA TRBJ2-2 once TRBV5-4 TGTGCCAGCAGCTTACTAGAGGCCGGGGAGCTGTTTTTT CASSLLEAGELFF
NA TRBJ2-1 many TRBV4-2 TGTGCCAGCAGCCAAGAGGGGGGGGGCGCCCCAGAAGAGCAGTTCTTC CASSQEGGGAPEEQFF
NA TRBJ2-6 NA TRBV19 TGTGCCAGTAGTCCCGGACAGCCTCCTGGGGCCAACGTCCTGACTTTC CASSPGQPPGANVLTF
NA TRBJ2-1 NA TRBV12-5 TGTGCTAGTGGCTCAGCGGGCTCCTACAATGAGCAGTTCTTC CASGSAGSYNEQFF
NA TRBJ1-1 NA TRBV6-5 TGTGCCAGCAGTTACCAGCCCCGACAGTTGGCTTTCTTT CASSYQPRQLAFF
NA TRBJ1-1 NA TRBV6-5 TGTGCCAGCAGATTGGCCCAGGAAGCTTTCTTT CASRLAQEAFF
NA TRBJ1-3 NA TRBV5-3 TGTGCCAGAAAATTGACGGTACAGGAGAACTCTGGAAACACCATATATTTT CARKLTVQENSGNTIYF
TRBD1 TRBJ2-7 NA TRBV6-4 TGTGCCAGCAGCGCTACAGGGGTTGGCGAGCAGTACTTC CASSATGVGEQYF
TRBD1 TRBJ2-3 NA TRBV20-1 TGCAGTGCTAGTGCCCGGACAGGGTTCACAGATACGCAGTATTTT CSASARTGFTDTQYF
TRBD1 TRBJ2-6 NA TRBV19 TGTGCCAGTAGTATAGGCAGCCCGGGACAGGGATTTTCTGGGGCCAACGTCCTGACTTTC CASSIGSPGQGFSGANVLTF
TRBD1 TRBJ2-7 NA TRBV4-3 TGCGCCAGCAGCGAGACCGGGACAGGGTTGCAGCAGTACTTC CASSETGTGLQQYF
TRBD2 TRBJ2-3 NA TRBV5-1 TGCGCCAGCAGCTCCACCGGGACTAGCGGGGGGTTGACAGATACGCAGTATTTT CASSSTGTSGGLTDTQYF
NA TRBJ1-3 NA TRBV7-2 TGTGCCAGCATCTTACAGGTTTCCTCTGGAAACACCATATATTTT CASILQVSSGNTIYF
NA TRBJ1-5 NA TRBV19 TGTGCCAGTAGTACGACCCCGGGGAGGGGCAATCAGCCCCAGCATTTT CASSTTPGRGNQPQHF
NA TRBJ1-1 NA TRBV30 TGTGCCTGGGGGAGACAGCCCATGAACACTGAAGCTTTCTTT CAWGRQPMNTEAFF
TRBD1 TRBJ1-5 NA TRBV7-2 TGTGCCAGCAGCTCCGAGTGGACAGGCTCGGGACAGCCCCAGCATTTT CASSSEWTGSGQPQHF
TRBD1 TRBJ2-4 NA TRBV9 TGTGCCAGCAGCCCCCGAGGGACAGGGTTGGACATTCAGTACTTC CASSPRGTGLDIQYF
TRBD2 TRBJ2-2 NA TRBV12-5 TGTGCTAGTGGTTTGACTAGCGGGGGGGCGCCCGGGGAGCTGTTTTTT CASGLTSGGAPGELFF
TRBD1 TRBJ2-7 NA TRBV11-2 TGTGCCAGCAGCTTAAGCAGGGGGTCGTCCGGCTACGAGCAGTACTTC CASSLSRGSSGYEQYF
TRBD1 TRBJ2-5 once TRBV4-2 TGTGCCAGCAGCCAGGCTGACAGGGGGCCTGGGGAGACCCAGTACTTC CASSQADRGPGETQYF
NA TRBJ1-1 NA TRBV7-9 TGTGCCAGCAGCTACCCGGTGAAGGAGCTAGAAGCTTTCTTT CASSYPVKELEAFF